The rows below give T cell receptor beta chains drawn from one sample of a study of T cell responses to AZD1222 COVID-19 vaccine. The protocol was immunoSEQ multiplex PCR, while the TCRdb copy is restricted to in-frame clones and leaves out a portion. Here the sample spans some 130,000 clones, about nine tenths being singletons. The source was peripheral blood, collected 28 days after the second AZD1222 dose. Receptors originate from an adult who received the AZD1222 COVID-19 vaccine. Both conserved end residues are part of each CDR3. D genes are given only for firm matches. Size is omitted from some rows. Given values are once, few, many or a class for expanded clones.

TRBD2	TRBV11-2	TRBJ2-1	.	CASDTPLAGENDEQFF	TGTGCCAGCGATACCCCTCTAGCGGGAGAAAATGATGAGCAGTTCTTC
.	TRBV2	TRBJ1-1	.	CASTKGAGTEAFF	TGTGCCAGCACAAAGGGCGCCGGCACTGAAGCTTTCTTT
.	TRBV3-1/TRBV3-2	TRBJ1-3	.	CASSPRDSGNTIYF	TGTGCCAGCAGCCCTAGGGATTCTGGAAACACCATATATTTT
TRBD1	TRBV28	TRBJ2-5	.	CASSSHGTVEETQYF	TGTGCCAGCAGTTCCCACGGGACAGTTGAAGAGACCCAGTACTTC
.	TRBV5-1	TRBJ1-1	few	CASNLGPPNTEAFF	TGCGCCAGCAACCTGGGCCCCCCGAACACTGAAGCTTTCTTT
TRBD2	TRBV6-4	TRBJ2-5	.	CASSARLAGGPQETQYF	TGTGCCAGCAGTGCCCGGCTTGCGGGAGGGCCCCAAGAGACCCAGTACTTC
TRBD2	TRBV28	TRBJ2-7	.	CASLLAGGPYEQYF	TGTGCCAGCCTACTAGCGGGAGGGCCCTACGAGCAGTACTTC
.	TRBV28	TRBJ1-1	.	CASGGGRRGRTEAFF	TGTGCCAGCGGAGGGGGTAGGAGGGGACGGACTGAAGCTTTCTTT
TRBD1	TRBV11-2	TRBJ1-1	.	CASSSPRRDRQSIF	TGTGCCAGCAGTTCACCACGGCGGGACAGACAGTCGATCTTT
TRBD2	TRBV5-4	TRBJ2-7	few	CASSSTAGVSYEQYF	TGTGCCAGCAGCTCAACAGCGGGAGTCTCCTACGAGCAGTACTTC
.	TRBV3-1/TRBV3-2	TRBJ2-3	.	CASSQLGDTQYF	TGTGCCAGCAGCCAACTCGGGGATACGCAGTATTTT
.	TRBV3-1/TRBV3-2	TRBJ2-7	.	CASSQGPNEQYF	TGTGCCAGCAGCCAGGGGCCTAACGAGCAGTACTTC
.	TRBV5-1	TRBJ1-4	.	CASSLEGTWRNEKLFF	TGCGCCAGCAGCTTGGAGGGTACGTGGCGTAATGAAAAACTGTTTTTT
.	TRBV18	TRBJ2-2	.	CASSPGASKTGELFF	TGTGCCAGCTCACCCGGGGCTTCGAAAACCGGGGAGCTGTTTTTT
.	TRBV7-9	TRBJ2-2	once	CASSLGAGELFF	TGTGCCAGCAGCTTAGGGGCCGGGGAGCTGTTTTTT
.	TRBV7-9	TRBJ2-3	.	CASSPSWGAADTQYF	TGTGCCAGCAGCCCGAGTTGGGGGGCCGCAGATACGCAGTATTTT
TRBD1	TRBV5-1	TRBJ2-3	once	CASSLHRDRGLGTDTQYF	TGCGCCAGCAGCTTGCACCGGGACAGGGGTTTAGGCACAGATACGCAGTATTTT
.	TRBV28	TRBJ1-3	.	CASSLPRGIGNTIYF	TGTGCCAGCAGTCTCCCCCGAGGGATAGGAAACACCATATATTTT
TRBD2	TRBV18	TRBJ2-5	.	CASSRQMRLAGGPGYF	TGTGCCAGCTCACGACAAATGAGACTAGCGGGAGGACCCGGGTACTTC
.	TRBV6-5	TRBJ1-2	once	CASSYSTGNYGYTF	TGTGCCAGCAGTTACTCAACAGGGAACTATGGCTACACCTTC
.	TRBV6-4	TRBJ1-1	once	CASSDSGGKAFF	TGTGCCAGCAGTGACTCTGGGGGGAAAGCTTTCTTT
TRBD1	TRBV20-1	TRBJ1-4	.	CSAGQAEKLFF	TGCAGTGCCGGACAGGCTGAAAAACTGTTTTTT
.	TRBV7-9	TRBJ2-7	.	CASSLAGRGRRSYEQYF	TGTGCCAGCAGCTTAGCGGGTAGAGGGAGGCGCTCCTACGAGCAGTACTTC
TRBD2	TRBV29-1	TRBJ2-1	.	CSSGGRGINNEQFF	TGCAGCTCCGGTGGGCGGGGGATCAACAATGAGCAGTTCTTC
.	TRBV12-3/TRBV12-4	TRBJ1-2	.	CASSLSIDGYTF	TGTGCCAGCAGTTTGAGTATAGATGGCTACACCTTC
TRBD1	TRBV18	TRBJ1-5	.	CASSPGQGGNQPQHF	TGTGCCAGCTCGCCGGGACAGGGAGGCAATCAGCCCCAGCATTTT
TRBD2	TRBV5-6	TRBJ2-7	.	CASSPPGRASYEQYF	TGTGCCAGCAGCCCTCCGGGGAGGGCTTCCTACGAGCAGTACTTC
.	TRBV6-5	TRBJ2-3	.	CASSPQTFARDTQYF	TGTGCCAGCAGCCCCCAGACGTTCGCTAGGGATACGCAGTATTTT
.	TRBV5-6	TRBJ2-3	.	CASSSQPSGPTDTQYF	TGTGCCAGCAGCTCCCAACCCAGCGGTCCCACAGATACGCAGTATTTT
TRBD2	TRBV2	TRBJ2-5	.	CATTSAYQETQYF	TGTGCCACGACTAGCGCATATCAAGAGACCCAGTACTTC
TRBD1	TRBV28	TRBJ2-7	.	CASSEDRVEQYF	TGTGCCAGCAGCGAGGACAGGGTCGAGCAGTACTTC
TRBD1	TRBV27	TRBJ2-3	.	CASSPDRADTQYF	TGTGCCAGCAGTCCGGACAGGGCAGATACGCAGTATTTT
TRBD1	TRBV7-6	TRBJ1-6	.	CASSWSGQGNSPLHF	TGTGCCAGCAGCTGGTCAGGACAGGGAAATTCACCCCTCCACTTT
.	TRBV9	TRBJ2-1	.	CASSPLATGGGNEQFF	TGTGCCAGCAGCCCCCTGGCCACAGGGGGGGGCAATGAGCAGTTCTTC
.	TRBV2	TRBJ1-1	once	CASREDGLATEAFF	TGTGCCAGCAGGGAGGACGGACTTGCCACTGAAGCTTTCTTT
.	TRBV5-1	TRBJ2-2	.	CASSPEGQSNTGELFF	TGCGCCAGCAGCCCCGAGGGACAATCGAACACCGGGGAGCTGTTTTTT
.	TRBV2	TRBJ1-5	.	CASSGGGSNQPQHF	TGTGCCAGCAGTGGGGGGGGAAGCAATCAGCCCCAGCATTTT
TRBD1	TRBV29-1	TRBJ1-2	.	CSVVGQGAMGYTF	TGCAGCGTTGTGGGACAGGGGGCGATGGGCTACACCTTC
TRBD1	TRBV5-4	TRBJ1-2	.	CASSLAPGGNYGYTF	TGTGCCAGCAGCTTGGCCCCAGGGGGGAACTATGGCTACACCTTC
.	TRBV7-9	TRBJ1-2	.	CASSRVNYGYTF	TGTGCCAGCAGCCGAGTCAACTATGGCTACACCTTC
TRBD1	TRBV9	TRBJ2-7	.	CASSERRQGAPRLSYEQYF	TGTGCCAGCAGCGAAAGAAGACAGGGGGCTCCAAGACTTTCCTACGAGCAGTACTTC
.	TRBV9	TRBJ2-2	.	CASSAAGHPGELFF	TGTGCCAGCAGCGCCGCGGGCCACCCCGGGGAGCTGTTTTTT
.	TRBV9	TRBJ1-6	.	CASTKDSGYNSPLHF	TGTGCCAGCACAAAGGACTCGGGCTATAATTCACCCCTCCACTTT
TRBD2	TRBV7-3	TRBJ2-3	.	CASSLLAGVTDTQYF	TGTGCCAGCAGCTTGCTAGCGGGAGTCACAGATACGCAGTATTTT
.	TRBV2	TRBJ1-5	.	CAIRREANQPQHF	TGTGCCATCCGGAGGGAGGCAAATCAGCCCCAGCATTTT
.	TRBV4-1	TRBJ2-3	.	CASSQDPSTDTQYF	TGCGCCAGCAGCCAAGATCCAAGCACAGATACGCAGTATTTT
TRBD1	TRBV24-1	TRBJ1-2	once	CATSDFLPSDRDRGDDYGYTF	TGTGCCACCAGTGATTTCCTTCCAAGCGACCGGGACAGGGGAGACGACTATGGCTACACCTTC
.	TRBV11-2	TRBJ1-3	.	CASSLRDRVSGNTIYF	TGTGCCAGCAGCTTACGGGATCGGGTATCTGGAAACACCATATATTTT
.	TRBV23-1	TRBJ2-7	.	CASSQSPGHTLTYGQYF	TGCGCCAGCAGTCAATCACCGGGCCACACATTAACCTACGGGCAGTACTTC
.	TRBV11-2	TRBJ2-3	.	CASSLEIDTQYF	TGTGCCAGCAGCTTAGAAATAGATACGCAGTATTTT
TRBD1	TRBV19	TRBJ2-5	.	CASTTGSQETQYF	TGTGCCTCGACGACAGGGTCCCAAGAGACCCAGTACTTC
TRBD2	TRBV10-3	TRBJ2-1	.	CAISGTSGSGNEQFF	TGTGCCATCAGCGGGACTAGCGGGAGTGGAAATGAGCAGTTCTTC
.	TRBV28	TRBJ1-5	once	CASNPQGLGQPQHF	TGTGCCAGCAATCCCCAGGGGCTCGGTCAGCCCCAGCATTTT
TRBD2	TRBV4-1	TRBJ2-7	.	CASSQDSALAGYEQYF	TGCGCCAGCAGCCAAGATTCCGCGCTAGCGGGATACGAGCAGTACTTC
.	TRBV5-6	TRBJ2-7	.	CASSPGSGFHEQYF	TGTGCCAGCAGCCCGGGATCCGGGTTTCACGAGCAGTACTTC
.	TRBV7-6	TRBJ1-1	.	CASSSTLNMNTEAFF	TGTGCCAGCAGCTCCACGTTGAACATGAACACTGAAGCTTTCTTT
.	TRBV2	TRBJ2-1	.	CASSETREFNEQFF	TGTGCCAGCAGTGAAACACGGGAGTTCAATGAGCAGTTCTTC
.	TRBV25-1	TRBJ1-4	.	CASSGGGATNEKLFF	TGTGCCAGCAGTGGTGGGGGCGCAACTAATGAAAAACTGTTTTTT
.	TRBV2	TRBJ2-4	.	CAFRAKNIQYF	TGTGCCTTTAGAGCCAAAAACATTCAGTACTTC
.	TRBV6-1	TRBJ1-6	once	CASSEVRVHSPLHF	TGTGCCAGCAGTGAAGTCAGGGTCCATTCACCCCTCCACTTT